These T cell receptor beta chains were read from a single sample in a study of T-cell memory formation after mild COVID-19. TCRdb analysed the 5' RACE reads with MiXCR anew, one entry per CDR3 protein. The table records fewer than 300,000 distinct CDR3 sequences, over 15% of them present only once. The sequenced material came from PBMCs or a T cell subset sorted from them (not recorded which). All receptors derive from a man between 18 and 29 years old who had mild COVID-19 (a few samples of this study predate the infection). Cell type and time point are not known. CDR3s leave out the opening cysteine and the closing phenylalanine or tryptophan. Some rows mark clone size as missing; the rest say once, few, many or name a class of expanded clone.

v_call	clone_size	cdr3_length	j_call	cdr3_aa
TRBV28	few	13	TRBJ2-3	ASSFRDRGTDTQY
TRBV20-1	NA	13	TRBJ1-2	SAGGGSGSYYGYT
TRBV24-1	NA	12	TRBJ2-5	ATSPRGHEETQY
TRBV5-1	NA	14	TRBJ1-2	ASSLKPGQGADGYT
TRBV9	many	12	TRBJ2-2	ASMAGGPTGELF
TRBV12-3/TRBV12-4	NA	13	TRBJ1-3	ASSPAGTSGNTIY
TRBV20-1	many	10	TRBJ1-1	SARPPDTEAF
TRBV6-5	many	14	TRBJ2-1	ASSYSRADRGGEQF
TRBV7-2	many	11	TRBJ1-1	ASSRLYNTEAF
TRBV4-3	few	19	TRBJ2-4	ASSHFRPGLAGGPAKNIQY
TRBV6-5	few	16	TRBJ1-5	ASSPRGPTDYSNQPQH
TRBV20-1	NA	13	TRBJ2-2	SASSSVRGTGELF
TRBV7-2	many	14	TRBJ1-4	ASSSFPNSRIEKLF
TRBV7-9	many	8	TRBJ2-7	ASSFSEQY
TRBV10-3	few	13	TRBJ2-5	AISTKGGGWETQY
TRBV6-6	few	13	TRBJ2-1	ASSYPPGSGNEQF
TRBV2	many	13	TRBJ1-5	ASSEWETGASTQH
TRBV7-9	NA	16	TRBJ2-6	ASSFPERGISGANVLT